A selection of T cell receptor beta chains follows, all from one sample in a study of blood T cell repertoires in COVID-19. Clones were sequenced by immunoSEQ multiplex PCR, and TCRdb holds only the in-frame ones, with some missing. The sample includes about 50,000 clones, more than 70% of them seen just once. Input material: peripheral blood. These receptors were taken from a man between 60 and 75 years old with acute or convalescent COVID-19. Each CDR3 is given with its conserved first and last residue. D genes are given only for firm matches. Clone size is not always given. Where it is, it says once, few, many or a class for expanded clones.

DNA: TGTGCCAGCAGCTTACGGCCAGGGGTTCAGCCCCAGCATTTT
CDR3: CASSLRPGVQPQHF
size: .
J: TRBJ1-5
V: TRBV7-8
D: .

DNA: TGTGCCAGCAGTTTATCCGGGCGGGAGGCCCTGGGGTACGAGCAGTACTTC
CDR3: CASSLSGREALGYEQYF
size: .
J: TRBJ2-7
V: TRBV27
D: TRBD2

DNA: TGTGCCAGCAGCCAAGATATAATGAGCGGGAGGATAGATACGCAGTATTTT
CDR3: CASSQDIMSGRIDTQYF
size: .
J: TRBJ2-3
V: TRBV3-1/TRBV3-2
D: TRBD2

DNA: TGTGCCAGTAGTCCCCTGGCCGTCTACAATGAGCAGTTCTTC
CDR3: CASSPLAVYNEQFF
size: .
J: TRBJ2-1
V: TRBV19
D: .

DNA: TGTGCCAGCAGTGAGGCTGGGGGCCCAAATCAGCCCCAGCATTTT
CDR3: CASSEAGGPNQPQHF
size: .
J: TRBJ1-5
V: TRBV6-1
D: .

DNA: TGTGCCAGCAGCTTACAGGGGGAGTATCAGCCCCAGCATTTT
CDR3: CASSLQGEYQPQHF
size: .
J: TRBJ1-5
V: TRBV7-9
D: TRBD1

DNA: TGTGCCAGCAGCAAAGAGGGCTCCTACAATGAGCAGTTCTTC
CDR3: CASSKEGSYNEQFF
size: .
J: TRBJ2-1
V: TRBV5-4
D: .

DNA: TGTGCCAGCCACTCTGGGGCCAACGTCCTGACTTTC
CDR3: CASHSGANVLTF
size: .
J: TRBJ2-6
V: TRBV28
D: .

DNA: TGTGCCAGCAGCCAAGTCAACGGGAGTACCTTCGAGCAGTACTTC
CDR3: CASSQVNGSTFEQYF
size: .
J: TRBJ2-7
V: TRBV3-1/TRBV3-2
D: .

DNA: TGCGCCAGCAGCTACCGGACCCCGGAGGACGAGCAGTACTTC
CDR3: CASSYRTPEDEQYF
size: .
J: TRBJ2-7
V: TRBV5-1
D: .

DNA: TGTGCCAGCAGCTGGGGGGTGATTCAGCCCCAGCATTTT
CDR3: CASSWGVIQPQHF
size: .
J: TRBJ1-5
V: TRBV28
D: .

DNA: TGCGCCAGCAGCTTCAGGGGGCCTACCTACGAGCAGTACTTC
CDR3: CASSFRGPTYEQYF
size: .
J: TRBJ2-7
V: TRBV5-1
D: TRBD1

DNA: TGTGCCACCAGTCCCCGTGGGACAGTGTCTCGGAGTGGCTACACCTTC
CDR3: CATSPRGTVSRSGYTF
size: .
J: TRBJ1-2
V: TRBV24-1
D: TRBD1

DNA: TGTGCCAGCAGCCAAGCCGGGACTAGCATGGATACGCAGTATTTT
CDR3: CASSQAGTSMDTQYF
size: .
J: TRBJ2-3
V: TRBV3-1/TRBV3-2
D: TRBD2

DNA: TGTGCCAGCAGCCAAGGCCTCGGGGGAGCCAATCAGCCCCAGCATTTT
CDR3: CASSQGLGGANQPQHF
size: .
J: TRBJ1-5
V: TRBV4-2
D: .

DNA: TGTGCCAGCAGCGTGGGCGGGAGTGGCACCGGGGAGCTGTTTTTT
CDR3: CASSVGGSGTGELFF
size: .
J: TRBJ2-2
V: TRBV9
D: TRBD2

DNA: TGCAGCGTTGAACTTTTAGGACAGACGGAGCAGTTCTTC
CDR3: CSVELLGQTEQFF
size: once
J: TRBJ2-1
V: TRBV29-1
D: .

DNA: TGTGCCAGCAGCTCGAGACTAGAAGGCTACGAGCAGTACTTC
CDR3: CASSSRLEGYEQYF
size: .
J: TRBJ2-7
V: TRBV9
D: .

DNA: TGTGCCAGCAGCCTTGACAGGGAGACCTACGAGCAGTACTTC
CDR3: CASSLDRETYEQYF
size: .
J: TRBJ2-7
V: TRBV7-3
D: TRBD1

DNA: TGTGCCAGCAGCTTACTAGCGGGAGTTACAGATACGCAGTATTTT
CDR3: CASSLLAGVTDTQYF
size: .
J: TRBJ2-3
V: TRBV7-3
D: TRBD2

DNA: TGTGCCAGCTCACCCTTGGACAGGGGGCGAACTTCTGGAAACACCATATATTTT
CDR3: CASSPLDRGRTSGNTIYF
size: .
J: TRBJ1-3
V: TRBV18
D: TRBD1

DNA: TGTGCCAGCACCCCTCTGACTAGCGGGATCACAGATACGCAGTATTTT
CDR3: CASTPLTSGITDTQYF
size: .
J: TRBJ2-3
V: TRBV28
D: TRBD2

DNA: TGTGCCAGCAGTGATGCGGGGAATGAGCAGTTCTTC
CDR3: CASSDAGNEQFF
size: .
J: TRBJ2-1
V: TRBV2
D: .

DNA: TGTGCCAGCTCACCCATAGCGGGAGGTCGTATCGAGCAGTACTTC
CDR3: CASSPIAGGRIEQYF
size: .
J: TRBJ2-7
V: TRBV18
D: TRBD2

DNA: TGTGCCAGCAGCCTAGGTCTAAGGGGGCATGCTACGGACAATGAGCAGTTCTTC
CDR3: CASSLGLRGHATDNEQFF
size: .
J: TRBJ2-1
V: TRBV7-9
D: TRBD1